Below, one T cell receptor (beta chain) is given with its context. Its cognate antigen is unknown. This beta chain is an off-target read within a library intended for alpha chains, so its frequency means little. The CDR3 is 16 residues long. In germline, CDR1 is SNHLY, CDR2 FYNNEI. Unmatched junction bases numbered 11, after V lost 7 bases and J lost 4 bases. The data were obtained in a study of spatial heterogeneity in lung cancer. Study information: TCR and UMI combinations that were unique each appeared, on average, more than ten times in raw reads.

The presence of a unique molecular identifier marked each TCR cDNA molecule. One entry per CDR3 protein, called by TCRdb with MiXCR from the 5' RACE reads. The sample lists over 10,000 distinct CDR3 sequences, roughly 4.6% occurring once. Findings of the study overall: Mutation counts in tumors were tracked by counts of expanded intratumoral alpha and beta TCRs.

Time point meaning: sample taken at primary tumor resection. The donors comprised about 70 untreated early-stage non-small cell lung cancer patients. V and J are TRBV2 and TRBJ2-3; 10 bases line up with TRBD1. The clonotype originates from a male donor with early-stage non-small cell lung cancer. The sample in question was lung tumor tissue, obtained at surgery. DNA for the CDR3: TGTGCCAGCACCCCGGGACAGGGGAGTGAAGCAGATACGCAGTATTTT. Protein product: CASTPGQGSEADTQYF.